This T cell receptor (beta chain) emerged from a study of blood T cell repertoires in COVID-19. Study-wide background: Sites across the United States, Italy and Spain contributed samples from acute and convalescent COVID-19.

Authors' data handling: Nucleated cell number was recorded as an estimate derived from reference gene primer amplification. Clones were sequenced by immunoSEQ multiplex PCR, and TCRdb holds only the in-frame ones, with some missing. The V and J calls and clone size were taken over from that table, and D and trimming were inferred from the DNA. There are around 200,000 clones in the sample; around 86% occur only once, and 5% to 7% lies in the top ten. With V trimmed by 0 bases and J by 5 bases, 5 bases remained unmatched. This CDR3 is built from 15 residues. Germline assignment: CDR1 SGHTS and CDR2 YDEGEE.

The receptor's source is a man aged 40-50 years with acute COVID-19. Sequencing was carried out using PBMCs or T cells enriched from blood (not recorded which). The chain recombines TRBV5-8 with TRBJ1-5; 7 positions match TRBD1. The CDR3 coding sequence is TGTGCCAGCAGCTTGGCAGGGGACAGAGATCAGCCCCAGCATTTT. Its protein is CASSLAGDRDQPQHF.